This passage covers 25 T cell receptor beta chains from one sample sequenced in a study of T cell responses to AZD1222 COVID-19 vaccine. Produced via immunoSEQ multiplex PCR; TCRdb's table is partial and in-frame only. The table has 180,000 or so clones, about 93% seen once. The sequencing used peripheral blood, collected 28 days after the second dose of the MenACWY control vaccine. These receptors all stem from an adult who received the MenACWY meningococcal vaccine as a control.

This chain uses TRBV11-2 with TRBJ1-3, with no clear D. Trimming left V 5 bases short and J 2 bases short, with 19 bases between. CDR3 length: 17 amino acids. Germline V CDR1 and CDR2: SGHAT, FQNNGV. The CDR3 here is CASSLFRAAVPGNTIYF. The CDR3 DNA reads as TGTGCCAGCAGCCTCTTTCGGGCAGCCGTCCCTGGAAACACCATATATTTT.

The rearrangement uses TRBV18 and TRBJ1-2, with 7 positions matching TRBD1. Germline V gives CDR1 KGHSH, CDR2 LQKENI. The CDR3 runs 13 residues. Losses at the gene ends were 4 bases for V and 6 bases for J; bases not matched to a gene: 5. The CDR3 region is CASSRQGSDGYTF. The CDR3 coding sequence is TGTGCCAGCTCACGACAGGGAAGCGATGGCTACACCTTC.

V and J are TRBV6-5 and TRBJ1-2, with no clear D. The CDR3 has 13 residues. V was pared by 2 bases and J by 4 bases, with 8 bases between. Germline V lookup: CDR1 MNHEY, CDR2 SVGAGI. The CDR3 region is CASSYSLGYGYTF. The CDR3 DNA reads as TGTGCCAGCAGTTACAGCCTCGGCTATGGCTACACCTTC.

The J gene is TRBJ1-1, the V gene TRBV7-9; tentatively, D is TRBD1 (5 bases). The CDR3 loop spans 11 amino acids. The germline V gene has CDR1 SEHNR and CDR2 FQNEAQ (reference sequence). With 6 bases removed from V and 6 bases from J, the gap between germline ends came to 8 bases. The CDR3 sequence is CASSSGSEAFF. DNA of the CDR3: TGTGCCAGCAGTTCAGGGTCTGAAGCTTTCTTT.

J is TRBJ1-2 and V is TRBV10-3; TRBD1 might be the D (5 bases). V shed 2 bases and J shed 2 bases, with 21 bases lying between them. Germline-derived CDR1 and CDR2 are ENHRY and SYGVKD. The CDR3 spans 18 residues. The CDR3 nucleotides are TGTGCCATCAGTGAGAGATCCCTACGGTCGGGGCAGAACTATGGCTACACCTTC. Protein: CAISERSLRSGQNYGYTF.

The V call is TRBV19, the J call TRBJ1-1, with TRBD1 as a possible D gene (6 bases). The CDR3 loop spans 14 amino acids. Trimming pared 6 bases from V and 1 base from J, leaving 12 bases between. CDR1 is LNHDA, CDR2 SQIVND, per germline (reference sequence). CDR3 loop: CASRAGGANTEAFF. In DNA, the CDR3 is TGTGCCAGTAGGGCGGGGGGCGCGAACACTGAAGCTTTCTTT.

The rearrangement links TRBV30 to TRBJ1-5; D ambiguous. The CDR3 is made up of 12 amino acids. Trimming cost V 0 bases and J 2 bases, with 2 bases left between them. Per germline, CDR1 GTSNPN and CDR2 SVGIG (reference sequence). CDR3 protein: CAWSVGNQPQHF. In nucleotides, the CDR3 is TGTGCCTGGAGTGTAGGCAATCAGCCCCAGCATTTT.

The chain couples TRBV4-1 to TRBJ1-1; D call uncertain. V gave up 5 bases and J gave up 0 bases, with 10 bases separating them. The CDR3 has 14 amino acids. The germline V gene encodes CDR1 MGHRA and CDR2 YSYEKL. The DNA of the CDR3 is TGCGCCAGCAGCGAGCAGGTCATGAACACTGAAGCTTTCTTT. Protein product: CASSEQVMNTEAFF.

V usage is TRBV19 and J usage is TRBJ2-7, with D perhaps matching TRBD1 (6 bases). The length of the CDR3 is 14 residues. Trimming shortened V by 11 bases and J by 2 bases, and 19 bases separated the two germline ends. CDR1 and CDR2 from the germline V gene are LNHDA and SQIVND (reference sequence). The CDR3 coding sequence is TGTGCCGCGAAAGGGACCGGACAGACCTACGAGCAGTACTTC. Amino acid sequence: CAAKGTGQTYEQYF.

The J gene is TRBJ1-5, the V gene TRBV2; D may be TRBD1 (6 bases). The CDR3 spans 15 residues. V was cut by 6 bases and J by 4 bases, with 16 bases left in between. In germline, CDR1 is SNHLY, CDR2 FYNNEI. The CDR3 bases are TGTGCCAGCAGGAGTCAGGGGCCTCCTAATCAGCCCCAGCATTTT. It translates to CASRSQGPPNQPQHF. Full variable domain (remainder filled in from reference TRBV2 and TRBJ1-5): EPEVTQTPSHQVTQMGQEVILRCVPISNHLYFYWYRQILGQKVEFLVSFYNNEISEKSEIFDDQFSVERPDGSNFTLKIRSTKLEDSAMYFCASRSQGPPNQPQHFGDGTRLSIL.

The chain employs TRBV9 and TRBJ1-1; D is perhaps TRBD1 (6 bases). This CDR3 is 13 amino acids long. V was trimmed by 3 bases and J by 1 base, leaving 7 bases between them. Germline V gene data show CDR1 as SGDLS and CDR2 as YYNGEE. The CDR3 here is CASSATGNTEAFF. In DNA form, the CDR3 reads TGTGCCAGCAGCGCGACAGGGAACACTGAAGCTTTCTTT.

This chain uses TRBV7-2 with TRBJ1-3, with 7 bases fitting TRBD1. Germline V lookup: CDR1 SGHTA, CDR2 FQGNSA. This CDR3 is 15 amino acids long. The J segment lost 6 bases and the V segment lost 1 base, leaving 6 bases of the junction unmatched. The chain's CDR3 is CASSLEGTALNTIYF. The CDR3 DNA is TGTGCCAGCAGCTTAGAAGGGACAGCTTTAAACACCATATATTTT. Drawing the rest from reference TRBV7-2 and TRBJ1-3, the complete variable domain is GAGVSQSPSNKVTEKGKDVELRCDPISGHTALYWYRQSLGQGLEFLIYFQGNSAPDKSGLPSDRFSAERTGGSVSTLTIQRTQQEDSAVYLCASSLEGTALNTIYFGEGSWLTVV.

The chain has TRBV2 and TRBJ1-2, with TRBD1 matching 8 bases. This CDR3 spans 14 amino acids. V shed 6 bases, J shed 3 bases, and the junction held 6 bases outside the gene matches. Germline V gene data show CDR1 as SNHLY and CDR2 as FYNNEI. CDR3 region: CASSEDRADYGYTF. CDR3 DNA: TGTGCCAGCAGCGAGGACAGGGCCGACTATGGCTACACCTTC. The whole variable domain, filled in from reference TRBV2 and TRBJ1-2, reads EPEVTQTPSHQVTQMGQEVILRCVPISNHLYFYWYRQILGQKVEFLVSFYNNEISEKSEIFDDQFSVERPDGSNFTLKIRSTKLEDSAMYFCASSEDRADYGYTFGSGTRLTVV.

This clone was seen more than once but under ten times. The chain combines TRBV25-1 with TRBJ2-2, with 10 bases that match TRBD2. With 3 bases clipped from V and 6 bases from J, the junction kept 4 bases outside the gene matches. CDR1 and CDR2 (germline): MGHDK, SYGVNS. The CDR3 has 15 residues. CDR3 sequence: CASSETSGYAGELFF. The CDR3 DNA is TGTGCCAGCAGTGAGACTAGCGGGTACGCCGGGGAGCTGTTTTTT.

This chain connects TRBV12-5 to TRBJ1-2; D is unresolved. Trimming shortened V by 6 bases and J by 3 bases, and 5 bases separated the two germline ends. This CDR3 has 11 residues. CDR1 and CDR2 from the germline V gene are LGHNT and FRNRAP. The CDR3 region is CASGLDYGYTF. CDR3 coding DNA: TGTGCTAGTGGGTTAGACTATGGCTACACCTTC.

The chain carries TRBV13 and TRBJ2-1; 9 nucleotides match TRBD1. V lost 7 bases to trimming and J lost 0 bases; unmatched junction nucleotides: 10. The CDR3 consists of 17 residues. Germline CDR1 reads PRHDT; CDR2 reads FYEKMQ (reference sequence). CDR3 protein: CASNRDRDSSSYNEQFF. CDR3 DNA sequence: TGTGCCAGCAACCGGGACAGGGACTCGAGCTCCTACAATGAGCAGTTCTTC.

This chain joins TRBV6-6 and TRBJ1-1; the D gene is possibly TRBD1 (6 bases). Per the germline V gene, CDR1 is MNHNY and CDR2 is SVGAGI (reference sequence). This CDR3 is built from 14 residues. V was shortened by 5 bases and J by 8 bases, with 18 bases between the two germline ends. For the CDR3, the DNA is TGTGCCAGCAGTCGACAGGAGATGCCGGAGGAAGCTTTCTTT. It translates to CASSRQEMPEEAFF.

The V call is TRBV14, the J call TRBJ2-1; possibly TRBD1 for D (7 bases). Trimming took 0 bases from V and 4 from J, leaving 13 bases between them. This CDR3 region has 16 residues. CDR1 SGHDN and CDR2 FVKESK come from the germline V gene. The chain's CDR3 is CASSQDGGTAYNEQFF. The DNA of the CDR3 is TGTGCCAGCAGCCAAGATGGAGGGACAGCATACAATGAGCAGTTCTTC.

The DNA for the CDR3 is TGTGCCTGGAGTGTACTTACAGGGAATAATTCACCCCTCCACTTT. This encodes CAWSVLTGNNSPLHF. This chain joins TRBV30 and TRBJ1-6; the D gene is possibly TRBD1 (6 bases). V lost 0 bases to trimming and J lost 5 bases, with 11 bases between them. The CDR3 consists of 15 residues. Germline V CDR1 and CDR2: GTSNPN, SVGIG (reference sequence).

The rearrangement uses TRBV6-5 and TRBJ1-2; no clear D. Trimming took 9 bases from V and 0 from J, leaving 14 bases between them. Germline V CDR1 and CDR2: MNHEY, SVGAGI. The length of the CDR3 is 14 residues. The CDR3, as DNA: TGTGCCAGTTCCCCCATGACTACTAACTATGGCTACACCTTC. Amino acids: CASSPMTTNYGYTF.

The chain couples TRBV5-4 to TRBJ1-5, with D perhaps TRBD1 (5 bases). This CDR3 has 14 amino acids. The ends were cut back, 0 bases at V and 7 bases at J, with 11 bases in the middle. Germline V gene sequence: CDR1 SGHNT, CDR2 YYREEE (reference sequence). The CDR3 nucleotides read TGTGCCAGCAGCTTGGAGGGAACAGGCCAGCCCCAGCATTTT. Residues: CASSLEGTGQPQHF.

The chain carries TRBV7-2 and TRBJ1-4; the D is unclear. This CDR3 is 15 amino acids long. V was trimmed by 6 bases and J by 0 bases, leaving 11 bases between them. Germline-derived CDR1 and CDR2 are SGHTA and FQGNSA. The CDR3 sequence: CASRSQTATNEKLFF. The CDR3 bases are TGTGCCAGCAGGTCTCAAACCGCAACTAATGAAAAACTGTTTTTT.

This chain joins TRBV12-3 or TRBV12-4 and TRBJ1-2, with no clear D. V lost 5 bases and J lost 3, with 10 bases in between. The CDR3 contains 13 residues. CDR3 coding DNA: TGTGCCAGCAGTCAGGTGGTTGACTATGGCTACACCTTC. This codes for CASSQVVDYGYTF.

The J gene is TRBJ2-1, the V gene TRBV11-3; no firm D call. V gave up 3 bases and J gave up 8 bases, with 11 bases separating them. The CDR3 has 13 amino acids. In germline, CDR1 is SGHNT, CDR2 YENEEA. CDR3 residues: CASSLYTADEQFF. CDR3 DNA sequence: TGTGCCAGCAGCTTGTATACCGCGGATGAGCAGTTCTTC. Combining the CDR3 with reference TRBV11-3 and TRBJ2-1 gives the whole variable domain EAGVVQSPRYKIIEKKQPVAFWCNPISGHNTLYWYLQNLGQGPELLIRYENEEAVDDSQLPKDRFSAERLKGVDSTLKIQPAELGDSAVYLCASSLYTADEQFFGPGTRLTVL.

The chain couples TRBV5-6 to TRBJ1-1, with D perhaps TRBD1 (5 bases). CDR1 SGHDT and CDR2 YYEEEE come from the germline V gene. V was cut by 2 bases and J by 4 bases, with 24 bases left in between. The CDR3 is made up of 18 amino acids. The CDR3 nucleotides are TGTGCCAGCAGCTTTGTTCGTACTTACAGGTTAGGTATCACTGAAGCTTTCTTT. Translation gives CASSFVRTYRLGITEAFF.